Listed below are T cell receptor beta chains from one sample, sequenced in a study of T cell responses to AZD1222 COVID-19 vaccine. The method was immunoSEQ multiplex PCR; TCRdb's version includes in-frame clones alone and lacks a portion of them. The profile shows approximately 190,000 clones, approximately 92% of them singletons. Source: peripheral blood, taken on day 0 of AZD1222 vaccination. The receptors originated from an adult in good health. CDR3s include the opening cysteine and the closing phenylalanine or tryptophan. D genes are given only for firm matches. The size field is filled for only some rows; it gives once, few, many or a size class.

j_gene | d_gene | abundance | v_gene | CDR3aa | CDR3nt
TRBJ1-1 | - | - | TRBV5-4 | CASSLVGESTEAFF | TGTGCCAGCAGCTTGGTGGGGGAGAGCACTGAAGCTTTCTTT
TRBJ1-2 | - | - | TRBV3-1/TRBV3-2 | CASSPVSNYGYTF | TGTGCCAGCAGTCCGGTATCTAACTATGGCTACACCTTC
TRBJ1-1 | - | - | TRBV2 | CASSELLDTEAFF | TGTGCCAGCAGTGAACTCCTTGACACTGAAGCTTTCTTT
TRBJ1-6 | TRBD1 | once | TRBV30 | CAQTGGQGSSPLHF | TGTGCCCAAACGGGGGGACAGGGGAGCTCACCCCTCCACTTT
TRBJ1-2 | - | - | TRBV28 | CASTRPHTQRGYGYTF | TGTGCCAGCACCCGGCCCCATACTCAAAGGGGCTATGGCTACACCTTC
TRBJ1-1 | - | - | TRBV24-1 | CATSDSREVNTEAFF | TGTGCCACCAGTGATTCCAGGGAGGTGAACACTGAAGCTTTCTTT
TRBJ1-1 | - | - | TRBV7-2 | CASSLNRGAGTEAFF | TGTGCCAGCAGCCTAAATCGGGGAGCGGGCACTGAAGCTTTCTTT
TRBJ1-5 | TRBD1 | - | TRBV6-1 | CASSELRGTDMVHF | TGTGCCAGCAGTGAATTAAGGGGGACAGATATGGTACATTTT
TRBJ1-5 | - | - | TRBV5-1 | CASSLEGGVGQPQHF | TGCGCCAGCAGCTTGGAGGGGGGTGTCGGTCAGCCCCAGCATTTT
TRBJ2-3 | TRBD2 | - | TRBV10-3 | CAILDGGGLSDAQYF | TGTGCCATCCTTGATGGCGGGGGTTTATCGGATGCGCAGTATTTT
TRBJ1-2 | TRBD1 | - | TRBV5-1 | CASSSGQGGGYGYTF | TGCGCCAGCAGCTCAGGACAGGGAGGCGGCTATGGCTACACCTTC
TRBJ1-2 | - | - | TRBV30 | CAWSPSPGYYGYTF | TGTGCCTGGAGCCCCAGCCCCGGGTACTATGGCTACACCTTC
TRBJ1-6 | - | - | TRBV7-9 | CASSRGNSPLHF | TGTGCCAGCTCGCGCGGGAATTCACCCCTCCACTTT
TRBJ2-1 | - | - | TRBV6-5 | CASSYQTGSSYNEQFF | TGTGCCAGCAGTTACCAAACAGGGAGCTCCTACAATGAGCAGTTCTTC
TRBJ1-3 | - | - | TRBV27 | CASRGRPGNTIYF | TGTGCCAGTCGAGGGAGGCCTGGAAACACCATATATTTT
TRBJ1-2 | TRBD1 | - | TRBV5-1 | CASSPGTGGAYGYTF | TGCGCCAGCAGCCCCGGGACAGGTGGGGCCTATGGCTACACCTTC
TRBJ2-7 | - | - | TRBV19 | CASSIAPDEQYF | TGTGCCAGTAGTATAGCTCCAGACGAGCAGTACTTC
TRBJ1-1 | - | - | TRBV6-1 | CASSETTQTGEAFF | TGTGCCAGCAGTGAAACAACCCAAACAGGAGAAGCTTTCTTT
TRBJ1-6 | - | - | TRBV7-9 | CASSLHDSFNSPLHF | TGTGCCAGCAGCTTACATGACAGTTTTAATTCACCCCTCCACTTT
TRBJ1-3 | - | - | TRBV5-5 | CASSAPAWSSGNTIYF | TGTGCCAGCAGCGCCCCGGCCTGGAGCTCTGGAAACACCATATATTTT
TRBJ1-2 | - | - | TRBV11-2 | CASSLEAHGYTF | TGTGCCAGCAGCTTAGAAGCACATGGCTACACCTTC
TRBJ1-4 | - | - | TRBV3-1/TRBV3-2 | CASSHRDQREKLFF | TGTGCCAGCAGCCACAGGGACCAGAGGGAAAAACTGTTTTTT
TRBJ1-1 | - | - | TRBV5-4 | CASSPDLNTEAFF | TGTGCCAGCAGCCCGGACTTGAACACTGAAGCTTTCTTT
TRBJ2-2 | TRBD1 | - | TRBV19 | CASSRRDRETGELFF | TGTGCCAGTAGTCGTCGGGACAGGGAAACCGGGGAGCTGTTTTTT
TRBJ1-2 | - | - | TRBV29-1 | CSAWTRTNYGYTF | TGCAGCGCTTGGACCAGAACGAACTATGGCTACACCTTC
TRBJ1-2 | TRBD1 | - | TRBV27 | CASSTRQGFYGYTF | TGTGCCAGCAGTACCCGACAGGGATTCTATGGCTACACCTTC
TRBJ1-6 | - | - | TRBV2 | CASNRGENSPLHF | TGTGCCAGCAATAGGGGCGAGAATTCACCCCTCCACTTT
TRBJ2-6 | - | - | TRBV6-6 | CASRRPTGAPRSGANVLTF | TGTGCCAGCAGACGACCGACAGGTGCCCCTCGCTCTGGGGCCAACGTCCTGACTTTC
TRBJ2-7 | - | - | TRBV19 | CASGPSTTYEQYF | TGTGCCAGCGGTCCCTCGACGACCTACGAGCAGTACTTC
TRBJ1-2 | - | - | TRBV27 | CASSSRRNYGYTF | TGTGCCAGCAGTTCGAGGAGAAACTATGGCTACACCTTC
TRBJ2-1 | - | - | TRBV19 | CATSDVGGLGYNEQFF | TGTGCCACTTCCGACGTTGGGGGATTGGGCTACAATGAGCAGTTCTTC
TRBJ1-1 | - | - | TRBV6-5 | CASSYLNRTNTEAFF | TGTGCCAGCAGTTATTTGAACAGAACGAACACTGAAGCTTTCTTT
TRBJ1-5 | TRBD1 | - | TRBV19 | CASSISIRGQLRNQPQHF | TGTGCCAGTAGTATATCTATCAGGGGGCAGTTGAGGAATCAGCCCCAGCATTTT
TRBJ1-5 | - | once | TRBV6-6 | CASSQVTGSSNQPQHF | TGTGCCAGCAGTCAAGTCACAGGGTCTAGCAATCAGCCCCAGCATTTT
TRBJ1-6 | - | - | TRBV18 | CASSPPEVRGDSPLHF | TGTGCCAGCTCACCACCGGAAGTCAGGGGAGATTCACCCCTCCACTTT
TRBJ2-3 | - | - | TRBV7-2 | CASSLATDTQYF | TGTGCCAGCAGCTTAGCTACAGATACGCAGTATTTT
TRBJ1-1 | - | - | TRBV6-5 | CASSYSPGSEAFF | TGTGCCAGCAGTTACTCTCCGGGGTCTGAAGCTTTCTTT
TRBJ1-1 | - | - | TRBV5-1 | CASRAGLLNKNTEAFF | TGCGCCAGCCGGGCGGGTCTCCTGAATAAGAACACTGAAGCTTTCTTT
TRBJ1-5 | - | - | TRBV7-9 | CASSQAGSNQPQHF | TGTGCCAGCAGCCAGGCAGGCAGCAATCAGCCCCAGCATTTT
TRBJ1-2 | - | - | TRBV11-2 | CASSLDPQRGYTF | TGTGCCAGCAGCTTAGATCCCCAGCGGGGCTACACCTTC
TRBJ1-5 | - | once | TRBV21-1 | CASPLGGDSNQPQHF | TGTGCCAGCCCCCTAGGCGGGGATAGCAATCAGCCCCAGCATTTT
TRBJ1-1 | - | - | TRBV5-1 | CASHGVRRGNTEAFF | TGCGCCAGCCATGGGGTGAGGAGGGGGAACACTGAAGCTTTCTTT
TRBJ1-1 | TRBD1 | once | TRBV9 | CASSALTSGGEAFF | TGTGCCAGCAGCGCACTCACCTCAGGGGGTGAAGCTTTCTTT
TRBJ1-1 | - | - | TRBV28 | CASGGGGGTEAFF | TGTGCCAGCGGTGGAGGGGGGGGAACTGAAGCTTTCTTT
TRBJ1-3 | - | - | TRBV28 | CASSSAGYSGNTIYF | TGTGCCAGCAGTTCTGCAGGGTACTCTGGAAACACCATATATTTT
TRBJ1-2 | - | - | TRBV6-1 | CASSEAPASGYTF | TGTGCCAGCAGTGAAGCGCCGGCCTCGGGCTACACCTTC
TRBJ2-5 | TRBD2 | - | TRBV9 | CASSVSGGGVETQYF | TGTGCCAGCAGCGTTAGCGGGGGTGGAGTAGAGACCCAGTACTTC
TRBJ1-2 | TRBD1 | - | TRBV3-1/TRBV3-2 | CASSQDVGRQGGNYGYTF | TGTGCCAGCAGCCAAGATGTGGGTAGGCAGGGGGGTAACTATGGCTACACCTTC
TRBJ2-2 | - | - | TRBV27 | CASSLKRTGELFF | TGTGCCAGCAGTTTAAAGCGCACCGGGGAGCTGTTTTTT
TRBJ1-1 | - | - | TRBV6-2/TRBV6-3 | CASSYRGHTEAFF | TGTGCCAGCAGTTACAGGGGACACACTGAAGCTTTCTTT
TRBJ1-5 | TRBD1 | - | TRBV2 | CASQGDSGNQPQHF | TGTGCCAGCCAGGGGGACAGTGGCAATCAGCCCCAGCATTTT
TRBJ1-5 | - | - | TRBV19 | CASSRGTVGQPQHF | TGTGCCAGTAGCCGCGGGACGGTGGGTCAGCCCCAGCATTTT
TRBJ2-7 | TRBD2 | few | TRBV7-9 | CASSPPGTSATEQYF | TGTGCCAGCAGCCCTCCCGGGACTAGCGCTACCGAGCAGTACTTC
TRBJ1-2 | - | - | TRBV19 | CASRQRSLNYDYTF | TGTGCCAGTAGGCAAAGGAGTCTGAACTATGACTACACCTTC